This T cell receptor beta chain was sequenced for a study of control samples from healthy donors and cancer patients. Produced via immunoSEQ multiplex PCR; TCRdb's table is partial and in-frame only. Here the sample spans some 110,000 clones, roughly 85% being singletons. The CDR3 length is 13 residues. The germline V gene has CDR1 SEHNR and CDR2 FQNEAQ (reference sequence). V trimming: 4 bases; J trimming: 6 bases; junction bases outside the gene matches: 5. This clone was detected once. The sequencing sample was made of blood. The source is a woman aged 45 to 65 in good health. The chain is built from TRBV7-9 and TRBJ1-1, with TRBD1 matching over 7 bases. The CDR3 is CASSSRGTAEAFF. The CDR3 coding sequence is TGTGCCAGCAGCTCCCGAGGGACAGCTGAAGCTTTCTTT. Combining the CDR3 with reference TRBV7-9 and TRBJ1-1 gives the whole variable domain DTGVSQNPRHKITKRGQNVTFRCDPISEHNRLYWYRQTLGQGPEFLTYFQNEAQLEKSRLLSDRFSAERPKGSFSTLEIQRTEQGDSAMYLCASSSRGTAEAFFGQGTRLTVV.